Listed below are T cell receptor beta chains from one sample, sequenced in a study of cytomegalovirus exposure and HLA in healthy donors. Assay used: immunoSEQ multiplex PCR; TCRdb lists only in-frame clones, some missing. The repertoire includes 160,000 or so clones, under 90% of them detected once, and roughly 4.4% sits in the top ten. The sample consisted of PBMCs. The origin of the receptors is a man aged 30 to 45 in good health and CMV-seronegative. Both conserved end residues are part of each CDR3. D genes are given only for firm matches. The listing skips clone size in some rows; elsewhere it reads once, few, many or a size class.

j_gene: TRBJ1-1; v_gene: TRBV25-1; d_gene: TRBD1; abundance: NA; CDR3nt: TGTGCCAGTGTGACAGGGCTGAACACTGAAGCTTTCTTT; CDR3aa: CASVTGLNTEAFF
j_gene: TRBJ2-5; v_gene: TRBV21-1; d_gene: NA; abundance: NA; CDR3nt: TGTGCCAGCAGCAAAGCGAGGGACAGGGGGACGACCCAGTACTTC; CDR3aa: CASSKARDRGTTQYF
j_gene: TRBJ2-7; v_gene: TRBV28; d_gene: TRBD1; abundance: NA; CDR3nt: TGTGCCAGCAGCTTCCCCTGGGGGCAGGGGGCCTACGAGCAGTACTTC; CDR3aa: CASSFPWGQGAYEQYF
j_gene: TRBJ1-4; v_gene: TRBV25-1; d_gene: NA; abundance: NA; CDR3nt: TGTGCCAGCAGTGTGAGGGAAAAACTGTTTTTT; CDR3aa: CASSVREKLFF
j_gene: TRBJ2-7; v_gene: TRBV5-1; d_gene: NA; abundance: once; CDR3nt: TGCGCCAGCAGCTCCCTAGGACAGCTGGGCTACGAGCAGTACTTC; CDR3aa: CASSSLGQLGYEQYF
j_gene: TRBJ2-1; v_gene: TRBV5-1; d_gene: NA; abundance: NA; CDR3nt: TGCGCCAGCAGCTTGGGGGCGGGTGAGCAGTTCTTC; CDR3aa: CASSLGAGEQFF
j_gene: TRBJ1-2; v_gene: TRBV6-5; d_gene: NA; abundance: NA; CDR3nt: TGTGCCAGCAGTTACTCGGCGGAACACTATGGCTACACCTTC; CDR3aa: CASSYSAEHYGYTF
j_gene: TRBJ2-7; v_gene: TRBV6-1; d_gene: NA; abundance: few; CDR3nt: TGTGCCAGCAGTGAAGCGCTTCGGGGGATACTCGACGAGCAGTACTTC; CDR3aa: CASSEALRGILDEQYF
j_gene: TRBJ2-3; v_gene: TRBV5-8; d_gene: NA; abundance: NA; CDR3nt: TGTGCCAGCACAATCTACCAATCTGGACTCTTCACAGATACGCAGTATTTT; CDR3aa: CASTIYQSGLFTDTQYF
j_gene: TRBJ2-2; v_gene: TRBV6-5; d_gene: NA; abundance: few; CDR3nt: TGTGCCAGCAGTTTTACAAACACCGGGGAGCTGTTTTTT; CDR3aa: CASSFTNTGELFF
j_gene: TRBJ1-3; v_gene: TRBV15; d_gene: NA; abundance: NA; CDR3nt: TGTGCCACCAGCAGAGACAGGATTCGGGGAAACACCATATATTTT; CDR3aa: CATSRDRIRGNTIYF
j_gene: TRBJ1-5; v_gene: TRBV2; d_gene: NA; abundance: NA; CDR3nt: TGTGCCAGCAGTCGGGTTGGCGGCGCCGGGGTGCCCCAGCATTTT; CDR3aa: CASSRVGGAGVPQHF
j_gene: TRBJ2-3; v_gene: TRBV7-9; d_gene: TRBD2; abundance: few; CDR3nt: TGTGCCAGCAGCTTGCTTAGCGGGGCGGGGGATACGCAGTATTTT; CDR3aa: CASSLLSGAGDTQYF
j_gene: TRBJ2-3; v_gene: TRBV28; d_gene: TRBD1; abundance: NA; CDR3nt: TGTGCCAGCAGCCCTACCGGGACAGGGCCCACAGATACGCAGTATTTT; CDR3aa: CASSPTGTGPTDTQYF
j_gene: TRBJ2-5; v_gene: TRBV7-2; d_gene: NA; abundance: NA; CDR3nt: TGTGCCAGCAGCCCAGGAATGTACCAAGAGACCCAGTACTTC; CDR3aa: CASSPGMYQETQYF